This is a list of T cell receptor beta chains from one sample in a study of identical twins. In TCRdb, the 5' RACE reads were re-called with MiXCR into one record per CDR3 protein. The table records hundreds of thousands of distinct CDR3 sequences, roughly 6% of them present only once. Sequencing input: naive T cells sorted from blood. These TCRs come from a man between 18 and 35 years old in good health. Both conserved end residues are part of each CDR3. Each record gives: D gene, J gene, clone size, V gene, CDR3 DNA, CDR3 protein. The D gene is left open where the match is weak. Expanded clones get a size class; other rows say once, few or many, or leave the size out.

D: TRBD2; J: TRBJ2-3; size: NA; V: TRBV3-1; DNA: TGTGCCAGCAGCCAGACCGGGACTAGCGGCTACACAGATACGCAGTATTTT; CDR3: CASSQTGTSGYTDTQYF
D: TRBD2; J: TRBJ2-3; size: NA; V: TRBV11-3; DNA: TGTGCCAGCAGCTTAGACGGCGGGAGGGCCACAGATACGCAGTATTTT; CDR3: CASSLDGGRATDTQYF
D: TRBD1; J: TRBJ2-1; size: few; V: TRBV29-1; DNA: TGCAGCGTTGGCAGGACAGGGAGCTCCTACAATGAGCAGTTCTTC; CDR3: CSVGRTGSSYNEQFF
D: TRBD1; J: TRBJ2-1; size: NA; V: TRBV5-1; DNA: TGCGCCAGCAGCTTGGGAGGGGACAGGGAGCAGTTCTTC; CDR3: CASSLGGDREQFF
D: NA; J: TRBJ1-5; size: many; V: TRBV5-1; DNA: TGCGCCAGCAGCTTGACGGGGGGGCCAGTTCAGCCCCAGCATTTT; CDR3: CASSLTGGPVQPQHF
D: TRBD1; J: TRBJ2-3; size: many; V: TRBV29-1; DNA: TGCAGCGTTGAGAGGGACAGCCTTTTGGCAGATACGCAGTATTTT; CDR3: CSVERDSLLADTQYF
D: NA; J: TRBJ1-1; size: many; V: TRBV3-1; DNA: TGTGCCAGCAGCCAAGGCCCAGAAAAAGCTTTCTTT; CDR3: CASSQGPEKAFF
D: NA; J: TRBJ2-2; size: many; V: TRBV5-1; DNA: TGCGCCAGCAAGTTGAGTTTGAACACCGGGGAGCTGTTTTTT; CDR3: CASKLSLNTGELFF
D: TRBD1; J: TRBJ2-2; size: many; V: TRBV9; DNA: TGTGCCAGCAGCGTCGTAACAGGGGCCGCCGGGGAGCTGTTTTTT; CDR3: CASSVVTGAAGELFF
D: NA; J: TRBJ2-1; size: many; V: TRBV20-1; DNA: TGCAGTGCTAGTTCAGGCCCGGATTCCTACAATGAGCAGTTCTTC; CDR3: CSASSGPDSYNEQFF
D: NA; J: TRBJ1-1; size: NA; V: TRBV29-1; DNA: TGCAGCGTTCCTAGGGTAGATGGAGCTTTCTTT; CDR3: CSVPRVDGAFF
D: TRBD2; J: TRBJ2-3; size: NA; V: TRBV3-1; DNA: TGTGCCAGCAGCCAAGAGAGACTAGCGGTCACAGATACGCAGTATTTT; CDR3: CASSQERLAVTDTQYF
D: NA; J: TRBJ2-7; size: many; V: TRBV28; DNA: TGTGCCAGCAGTCGGACGGGACTTAGGGACGAGCAGTACTTC; CDR3: CASSRTGLRDEQYF
D: NA; J: TRBJ1-5; size: many; V: TRBV12-3/TRBV12-4; DNA: TGTGCCAGCACTAAGATGGGGGGCGCTTTCCGGCATCAGCCCCAGCATTTT; CDR3: CASTKMGGAFRHQPQHF
D: NA; J: TRBJ1-1; size: many; V: TRBV10-3; DNA: TGTGCCATCAGTGAGTCCCGTGAAGGGATGGCTTTCTTT; CDR3: CAISESREGMAFF